This T cell receptor (beta chain) was documented in a study of metastatic and nonmetastatic thyroid tumors. About the research overall: Where malignant and benign thyroid patients were concerned, repertoires were compared across blood and tumor or nodule tissue.

Regarding this clone: Its specificity is not known. This may be a read error, as it is one base from a much larger clone.

Study findings and constraints: Across blood and tumor, TCR beta diversity in malignant thyroid tumors was reportedly significantly higher than in benign nodules.

Per the study methods: A classifier of distant metastasis in papillary thyroid cancer was built from CDR3 differences (across clinicopathological groups). TCRdb recomputed clones from the PCR reads via MiXCR. TCRdb, not the original authors, processed these V and J calls. This sample has approximately 86,000 clones; about an eighth occur once, and the top ten carry 7% to 10%. Each patient came to thyroid surgery without any prior treatment (of any kind). The CDR3 has 15 residues. Trimming pared 7 bases from V and 3 bases from J, leaving 15 bases between. The clonotype was recovered from a female donor with papillary thyroid cancer or a benign thyroid nodule (not recorded which). Some clones in this sample may be carry-over from other donors' samples. V usage is TRBV12-3 or TRBV12-4 and J usage is TRBJ1-4; TRBD1 is a possible D gene (5 bases). The sequencing input was tumor tissue. The CDR3 nucleotides are TGTGCCAGCATCCCCGTGGCAGGGCCTAATGAAAAACTGTTTTTT. Protein: CASIPVAGPNEKLFF.